This T cell receptor beta chain was identified during a study of blood T cells in healthy people across ages. It was with a sample-barcoded 5' primer and a J-beta primer mix that a second PCR of about 7 to 12 cycles was run. In TCRdb, the 5' RACE reads were re-called with MiXCR into one record per CDR3 protein. The sample lists some 900,000 distinct CDR3 sequences; about 48% were seen once. Germline CDR1 reads MNHEY; CDR2 reads SVGAGI. This CDR3 has 15 amino acids. With V trimmed by 0 bases and J by 6 bases, 5 bases remained unmatched. Findings and limits, study-wide: The study regarded diversity estimates from one million T cells as underestimates. A roughly linear age-dependent decrease characterized TCR beta diversity per million T cells.

Details on this clonotype: Antigen unknown.

The origin of this receptor is a man aged 25-45 years in good health. The sample was blood. This chain joins TRBV6-5 and TRBJ2-1; TRBD2 matches 7 bases. For the CDR3, the DNA is TGTGCCAGCAGTTACTCGCCAGCGGGGAGCAATGAGCAGTTCTTC. Its translation is CASSYSPAGSNEQFF.